This is a list of T cell receptor beta chains from one sample in a study of early T cells in non-severe SARS-CoV-2 infection. TCRdb re-called the 5' RACE reads with MiXCR, one entry per CDR3 protein. The sample has approximately 32,000 distinct CDR3 sequences, 3.5% to 5% seen once. Sequencing input: whole blood. These receptors were collected from an adult who was a healthcare worker with PCR-confirmed SARS-CoV-2 infection or an uninfected control (not recorded which). Both conserved end residues are part of each CDR3. D genes are given only for firm matches. Clone size is stated in some rows and not others, as once, few, many or a class when expanded.

d_call clone_size j_call v_call cdr3_aa cdr3_nt
TRBD1 many TRBJ1-4 TRBV12-3/TRBV12-4 CASSPPGQGGEKLFF TGTGCCAGCAGCCCTCCGGGACAGGGGGGCGAAAAACTGTTTTTT
NA few TRBJ1-1 TRBV14 CASSQGAVNTEAFF TGTGCCAGCAGCCAAGGGGCAGTGAACACTGAAGCTTTCTTT
NA many TRBJ2-7 TRBV6-5 CASSRGRAYEQYF TGTGCCAGCAGCAGGGGTAGGGCCTACGAGCAGTACTTC
NA many TRBJ2-3 TRBV24-1 CATSDLNTDTQYF TGTGCCACCAGTGATCTCAACACAGATACGCAGTATTTT
NA many TRBJ1-3 TRBV11-1 CASSSRVRSGNTIYF TGTGCCAGCAGCTCCCGCGTGAGATCTGGAAACACCATATATTTT
TRBD1 many TRBJ1-4 TRBV12-3/TRBV12-4 CASSRLLQGPGEKLFF TGTGCCAGCAGCCGCCTCCTACAGGGGCCGGGGGAAAAACTGTTTTTT
NA NA TRBJ1-2 TRBV12-3/TRBV12-4 CASSFNRRVRDGYTF TGTGCCAGCAGTTTCAACCGCAGGGTTCGGGATGGCTACACCTTC
NA many TRBJ2-1 TRBV20-1 CSARDVRNRVGYNEQFF TGCAGTGCTAGAGATGTCAGAAACAGGGTGGGGTACAATGAGCAGTTCTTC
NA NA TRBJ2-2 TRBV11-1 CASSWTDTGELFF TGTGCCAGCAGCTGGACAGACACCGGGGAGCTGTTTTTT
NA many TRBJ1-1 TRBV28 CASSLSGAPEAFF TGTGCCAGCAGTTTGTCGGGGGCACCTGAAGCTTTCTTT
NA medium-sized TRBJ2-7 TRBV20-1 CSARDPSVESSEQYF TGCAGTGCTAGAGATCCTTCTGTGGAGTCCTCCGAGCAGTACTTC
TRBD2 few TRBJ2-3 TRBV18 CASSPLTSDTDTQYF TGTGCCAGCTCACCACTCACTAGCGACACAGATACGCAGTATTTT
NA many TRBJ2-1 TRBV21-1 CASTPAARRSSYNEQFF TGTGCCAGCACCCCGGCGGCGCGACGGAGCTCCTACAATGAGCAGTTCTTC
NA many TRBJ2-5 TRBV10-3 CAIRTSGPQETQYF TGTGCCATCAGAACCTCCGGGCCGCAAGAGACCCAGTACTTC
TRBD1 many TRBJ1-1 TRBV2 CASSEETGRSMNTEAFF TGTGCCAGCAGTGAAGAGACAGGGAGGTCAATGAACACTGAAGCTTTCTTT
TRBD2 many TRBJ2-5 TRBV29-1 CSGLTSGSWGQETQYF TGCAGCGGACTGACTAGCGGGAGTTGGGGGCAAGAGACCCAGTACTTC
NA many TRBJ1-4 TRBV9 CASSFAGSNEKLFF TGTGCCAGCAGCTTCGCAGGGAGTAATGAAAAACTGTTTTTT
NA many TRBJ1-1 TRBV12-3/TRBV12-4 CASSLAGLVAEAFF TGTGCCAGCAGTTTGGCGGGTTTGGTCGCTGAAGCTTTCTTT
NA many TRBJ1-2 TRBV7-6 CASSLAVDRDYGYTF TGTGCCAGCAGCTTAGCCGTCGACAGAGACTATGGCTACACCTTC
NA many TRBJ1-6 TRBV18 CASSPNLNANNSPLHF TGTGCCAGCTCACCGAACCTTAACGCTAATAATTCACCCCTCCACTTT
NA many TRBJ2-1 TRBV24-1 CASQEGGPYNEQFF TGTGCCAGCCAGGAAGGCGGTCCGTACAATGAGCAGTTCTTC
TRBD1 many TRBJ1-5 TRBV4-2 CASSPTGTDQPQHF TGTGCCAGCAGCCCGACAGGGACCGATCAGCCCCAGCATTTT
NA many TRBJ2-4 TRBV2 CASTGRRGELAKNIQYF TGTGCCAGCACGGGGCGGCGCGGAGAGCTAGCCAAAAACATTCAGTACTTC
TRBD2 many TRBJ2-5 TRBV29-1 CSVESGGKETQYF TGCAGCGTTGAAAGCGGGGGCAAAGAGACCCAGTACTTC
TRBD1 many TRBJ2-7 TRBV7-2 CASSQKQGAYEQYF TGTGCCAGCAGCCAGAAACAGGGGGCCTACGAGCAGTACTTC
NA many TRBJ1-1 TRBV18 CASSPPGGRDTEAFF TGTGCCAGCTCACCACCGGGGGGGAGGGACACTGAAGCTTTCTTT
NA many TRBJ2-3 TRBV6-1 CASSDRFSTDTQYF TGTGCCAGCAGTGACAGATTCAGCACAGATACGCAGTATTTT
NA NA TRBJ2-7 TRBV12-3/TRBV12-4 CASRRNLDEQYF TGTGCCAGCAGGAGAAATTTGGACGAGCAGTACTTC
TRBD2 many TRBJ2-7 TRBV3-1 CASAAPGRADEQYF TGTGCCAGCGCCGCTCCCGGGAGGGCCGACGAGCAGTACTTC
NA few TRBJ2-5 TRBV6-6 CASSLGGPQETQYF TGTGCCAGCAGTCTCGGGGGGCCCCAAGAGACCCAGTACTTC
TRBD1 many TRBJ1-1 TRBV18 CASSPAGTGVNTEAFF TGTGCCAGCTCACCCGCCGGGACAGGGGTTAACACTGAAGCTTTCTTT